This T cell receptor beta chain was sequenced in a study of blood T cell repertoires in COVID-19. Data came from immunoSEQ multiplex PCR; TCRdb stores just in-frame clones and leaves some out. The data hold over 150,000 clones, with roughly 81% observed a single time. This TCR was recovered from a woman aged 80 or over with COVID-19, enrolled during active disease. Input material: peripheral blood.

The CDR3 loop is CASRYRGPGANVLTF. In DNA form, the CDR3 reads TGTGCCAGCAGGTACAGGGGGCCTGGGGCCAACGTCCTGACTTTC. The chain carries TRBV5-8 and TRBJ2-6, with 9 bases matching TRBD1. J lost 2 bases, V lost 5 bases, and 2 bases had no gene match. Germline V gene sequence: CDR1 SGHTS, CDR2 YDEGEE. This CDR3 spans 15 amino acids.